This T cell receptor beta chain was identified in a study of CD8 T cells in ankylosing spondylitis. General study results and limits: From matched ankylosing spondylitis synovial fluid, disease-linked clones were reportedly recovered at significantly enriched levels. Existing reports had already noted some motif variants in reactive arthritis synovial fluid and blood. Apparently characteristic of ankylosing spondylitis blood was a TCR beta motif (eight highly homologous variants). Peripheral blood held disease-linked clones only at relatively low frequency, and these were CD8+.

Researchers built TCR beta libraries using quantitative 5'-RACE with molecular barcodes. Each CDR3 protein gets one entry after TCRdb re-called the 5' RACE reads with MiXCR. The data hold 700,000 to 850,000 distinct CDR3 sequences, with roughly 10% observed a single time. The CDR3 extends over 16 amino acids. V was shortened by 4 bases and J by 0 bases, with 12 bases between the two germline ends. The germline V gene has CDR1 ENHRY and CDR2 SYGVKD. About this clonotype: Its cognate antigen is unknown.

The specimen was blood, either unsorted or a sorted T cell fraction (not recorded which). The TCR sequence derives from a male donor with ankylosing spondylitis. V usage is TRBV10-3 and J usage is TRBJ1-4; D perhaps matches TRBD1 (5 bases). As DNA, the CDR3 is TGTGCCATCAGTGGGCAGGGTCCTGCAACTAATGAAAAACTGTTTTTT. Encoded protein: CAISGQGPATNEKLFF.